What follows is one T cell receptor (beta chain) and its context. The antigen is not known. Sample-barcoded 5' priming and a J-beta primer mix drove a second PCR of roughly 7 to 11 cycles. Every molecule of cDNA carried a tag from a template-switch adaptor with 12 random nucleotides. MiXCR, run by TCRdb on the 5' RACE reads, gives a single entry per CDR3 protein. The sample yields 550,000 to 750,000 distinct CDR3 sequences, over 20% seen once. This record belongs to a study of blood T cells in healthy people across ages. In the study overall: In model experiments, template switching was able to capture about one barcoded beta molecule for every two T cells that were present. Study-level results: With age, beta diversity per million T cells declined roughly linearly, significantly by 40.

Trimming cost V 8 bases and J 5 bases; bases outside gene matches: 8. Germline assignment: CDR1 ENHRY and CDR2 SYGVKD. This CDR3 region has 13 residues. Sequenced material: blood. The V and J genes are TRBV10-3 and TRBJ2-7; 8 bases map to TRBD1. The receptor comes from a man in his 70s in good health. In nucleotides, the CDR3 is TGTGCCATCGGGATCCAGGGGGCGAACGAGCAGTACTTC. Its translation: CAIGIQGANEQYF.